A single sample is the source of the 11 T cell receptor beta chains below, sequenced in a study of cytomegalovirus exposure and HLA in healthy donors. PCR amplification relied on 60 Vbeta primers (plus 13 Jbeta primers). Data came from immunoSEQ multiplex PCR; TCRdb stores just in-frame clones and leaves some out. The sample has roughly 130,000 clones, approximately 88% seen once. Sequenced: PBMCs. These receptors were obtained from a woman between 35 and 50 years old in good health and CMV-seronegative.

CDR3 sequence (DNA): TGTGCCAGCAGTTATACCCTGGCAGATGTTGAAGCTTTCTTT. Protein product: CASSYTLADVEAFF. The rearrangement links TRBV6-5 to TRBJ1-1; D is unresolved. Trimming left V 3 bases short and J 7 bases short, with 15 bases between. This CDR3 region has 14 residues. Germline CDR1 and CDR2: MNHEY and SVGAGI.

The chain combines TRBV4-1 with TRBJ2-1; the match to TRBD2 covers 7 bases. This CDR3 is 16 amino acids long. Germline CDR1 is MGHRA and CDR2 is YSYEKL. Trimming took 1 base from V and 5 from J; bases not matched to a gene: 8. In nucleotides, the CDR3 is TGCGCCAGCAGCCAAGTCGGGGGGAGTGGGAACAATGAGCAGTTCTTC. It codes for CASSQVGGSGNNEQFF.

The chain uses TRBV7-9 and TRBJ1-2, with 9 nucleotides matching TRBD1. Germline CDR1 reads SEHNR; CDR2 reads FQNEAQ (reference sequence). Trimming removed 4 bases from V and 3 bases from J; junction bases left unmatched: 9. There are 16 residues in the CDR3. CDR3 coding DNA: TGTGCCAGCAGCTGGGGGACAGGGAGGGGCGACTATGGCTACACCTTC. Residues: CASSWGTGRGDYGYTF.

The rearrangement links TRBV7-6 to TRBJ1-5; D remains ambiguous. Germline V gene data show CDR1 as SGHVS and CDR2 as FNYEAQ. This CDR3 region has 16 residues. The germline V and J ends were trimmed by 1 base and 0 bases, with 10 bases remaining between them. The CDR3 sequence: CASSLDAPYSNQPQHF. CDR3 bases: TGTGCCAGCAGCTTAGACGCGCCTTATAGCAATCAGCCCCAGCATTTT. The full variable domain, its missing parts supplied by reference TRBV7-6 and TRBJ1-5, is GAGVSQSPRYKVTKRGQDVALRCDPISGHVSLYWYRQALGQGPEFLTYFNYEAQQDKSGLPNDRFSAERPEGSISTLTIQRTEQRDSAMYRCASSLDAPYSNQPQHFGDGTRLSIL.

This clone was recorded once. V gene TRBV7-9 combines with J gene TRBJ1-1; D is possibly TRBD1 (6 bases). The germline gives CDR1 SEHNR, CDR2 FQNEAQ (reference sequence). Trimming stripped 4 bases from V and 1 base from J, with 7 bases between. The CDR3 spans 13 residues. The CDR3 nucleotides are TGTGCCAGCAGCTGGGGACAGAACACTGAAGCTTTCTTT. Translation gives CASSWGQNTEAFF.

The chain uses TRBV11-1 and TRBJ2-7; D is unresolved. In germline, CDR1 is SGHAT, CDR2 FQDESV (reference sequence). V was clipped by 3 bases and J by 2 bases, with 11 bases between them. This CDR3 is built from 14 residues. The DNA of the CDR3 is TGTGCCAGCAGCTTTAATAGTATCCCCTACGAGCAGTACTTC. Its protein is CASSFNSIPYEQYF.

The V and J genes are TRBV29-1 and TRBJ2-5; D perhaps matches TRBD2 (5 bases). V was clipped by 3 bases and J by 2 bases, with 13 bases between them. Germline CDR1 SQVTM, CDR2 ANQGSEA. The CDR3 spans 14 residues. The CDR3 DNA follows: TGCAGCGTTGACTTTCCGGGATCTCAAGAGACCCAGTACTTC. Amino acids: CSVDFPGSQETQYF. The whole variable domain, remainder taken from reference TRBV29-1 and TRBJ2-5, is SAVISQKPSRDICQRGTSLTIQCQVDSQVTMMFWYRQQPGQSLTLIATANQGSEATYESGFVIDKFPISRPNLTFSTLTVSNMSPEDSSIYLCSVDFPGSQETQYFGPGTRLLVL.

The chain carries TRBV28 and TRBJ2-7; no firm D call. Germline CDR1 is MDHEN and CDR2 is SYDVKM. The CDR3 has 15 amino acids. Trimming stripped 3 bases from V and 7 bases from J, with 19 bases between. In DNA, the CDR3 is TGTGCCAGCAGTTTTCCAGCCCGGGTTGTGAGGGAGCAGTACTTC. Its protein product is CASSFPARVVREQYF.

The chain couples TRBV6-5 to TRBJ1-2, with a weak D call TRBD1 (6 bases). Trimming removed 4 bases at V and 8 bases at J, with 14 bases between. Germline CDR1 MNHEY, CDR2 SVGAGI. This CDR3 is built from 13 residues. The CDR3 reads CASSFNREEGYTF. DNA for the CDR3: TGTGCCAGCAGTTTTAACAGGGAAGAGGGCTACACCTTC.

The rearrangement joins TRBV19 to TRBJ1-1; the D gene is possibly TRBD1 (5 bases). Trimming shortened V by 1 base and J by 7 bases, and 13 bases separated the two germline ends. CDR1 and CDR2 from the germline V gene are LNHDA and SQIVND (reference sequence). The CDR3 sequence is 14 residues long. The CDR3 DNA is TGTGCCAGTAGTATAGGATGGGGTACAGGTGAAGCTTTCTTT. It codes for CASSIGWGTGEAFF. Drawing the rest from reference TRBV19 and TRBJ1-1, the complete variable domain is DGGITQSPKYLFRKEGQNVTLSCEQNLNHDAMYWYRQDPGQGLRLIYYSQIVNDFQKGDIAEGYSVSREKKESFPLTVTSAQKNPTAFYLCASSIGWGTGEAFFGQGTRLTVV.

This rearrangement joins TRBV2 to TRBJ2-1; 13 bases match TRBD2. The CDR3 loop spans 16 amino acids. The germline V gene encodes CDR1 SNHLY and CDR2 FYNNEI. The V gene end was trimmed by 6 bases and the J gene end by 0 bases; junction bases not matched to a gene: 2. CDR3 nucleotides: TGTGCCAGCAGGGGACTAGCGGGGATCTCCTACAATGAGCAGTTCTTC. Protein product: CASRGLAGISYNEQFF.